This T cell receptor beta chain is drawn from a study of CD8+ T cells in alopecia areata (dated by TCRdb to 2016 to 2018). Looking at the study overall: Treated patients were enrolled in an open-label pilot trial of oral tofacitinib at 5 to 10 mg twice daily for moderate-to-severe alopecia areata. Tofacitinib was given for 6 to 18 months, followed by 6 months of follow-up off drug to assess delayed response and recurrence. For the treated patients, the SALT score, which quantifies what percentage of scalp surface area is affected, served as the measure of disease severity. The study used high-throughput TCRbeta sequencing to examine T cell clonal expansion in alopecia areata, in both the C3H/HeJ mouse model and human patients. On the human side, TCRbeta sequencing was run on scalp tissue and on sorted CD4+ and CD8+ peripheral blood T cells from healthy controls and from alopecia areata patients with either patchy or totalis/universalis disease. Patients on tofacitinib were biopsied at baseline and after 4 and 24 weeks of treatment, and several of the patients also had a later scalp biopsy. Scalp clonality was compared among normal scalp (n=4), patchy alopecia areata scalp (n=8), and alopecia totalis/universalis scalp (n=8). RNA was obtained with the PAXgene miRNA kit for fixed scalp, the miRNeasy kit for PBMCs, and the RNeasy kit for mouse skin. immunoSEQ multiplex PCR using 35 Vbeta forward primers and 13 Jbeta reverse primers was used to amplify TCRbeta CDR3 regions. The paper's findings and limits, for the study overall: Higher clonality and more expanded CD8+ clones were observed in lesional scalp than in normal scalp, particularly in alopecia totalis/universalis, a finding suggestive of antigenic drive. Because the treated cohort was small and included a single nonresponder, larger studies are needed to assess links between baseline CD8+ expansion and response. Shared TCR sequences between patients were less evident than in mice, which may be partly attributable to HLA diversity in the patient population. Many expanded lesional clones persisted in scalp and blood during tofacitinib treatment, which may partly explain relapse after stopping treatment. Unlike mouse skin, which is dominated by gammadelta T cells, normal human skin has resident alphabeta T cells that are also sequenced, and this complicates analysis of the scalp TCR repertoire. Tofacitinib significantly decreased scalp clonality and the number of expanded CD8+ clones among the top 100 scalp clones.

The treatment or condition label, read with the paper, signifies: oral pan-JAK inhibitor, 5-10 mg twice daily. Lesional scalp punch biopsies and peripheral blood were obtained from alopecia areata patients. PBMCs were separated by density centrifugation and stained for CD3, CD4 and CD8, after which CD4+ and CD8+ T cells were sorted on a FACSAria. As concerns this clone: Its antigen has not been determined. Per-base qualities were not stored, and no clone one base away is much larger.

Preparation of the library involved the immunoSEQ multiplex PCR assay. RNA was extracted from all samples and reverse transcribed into cDNA, which served as template for TCR sequencing. First-strand cDNA was synthesized using SuperScript III with a 2:1 mix of oligo-dT and random hexamers. A synthetic immune receptor repertoire was used to assess amplification bias, and residual bias was removed computationally. As for the original processing: Raw reads were preprocessed for error removal, and CDR3 was defined according to IMGT conventions as running from the conserved cysteine to phenylalanine. Clonality was computed by normalizing Shannon entropy by log2 of the number of productive unique TCRs and subtracting the result from 1. CD4 or CD8 identity of scalp clones was inferred by cross-referencing scalp TCRbeta sequences with sorted blood CD4 and CD8 repertoires. In TCRdb, the immuneACCESS table is reduced to in-frame sequences with V and J assigned. These tables do not hold every clone; where another copy was compared, an unresolved V gene accounts for under half, and the others remain unexplained. V and J calls and clone size are those listed in that table; D and trimming were worked out from the DNA. The sample records approximately 210,000 clones, 66% of which are singletons. The ten largest make up 1% to 1.5% of the sample.

CDR1 and CDR2, per the germline V gene (reference sequence), are MNHEY and SMNVEV. Here V drops 1 base and J drops 7 bases, and the junction holds 8 bases not matched to any gene. Including cysteine and phenylalanine, the CDR3 has 16 amino acids. This entry keeps only the CDR3 DNA: 48 bases, framed from base 1. This clonotype was obtained from a human donor with alopecia areata. Recombination linked TRBV27 to TRBJ2-2, with 8 bases in between that match TRBD1. This specimen was CD4+ T cells sorted from blood, taken at week 44, from a patient treated with tofacitinib. The base sequence is TGTGCCAGCAGTTTATATAGCCCAGGGGGCTACGGGGAGCTGTTTTTT. It codes for CASSLYSPGGYGELFF.